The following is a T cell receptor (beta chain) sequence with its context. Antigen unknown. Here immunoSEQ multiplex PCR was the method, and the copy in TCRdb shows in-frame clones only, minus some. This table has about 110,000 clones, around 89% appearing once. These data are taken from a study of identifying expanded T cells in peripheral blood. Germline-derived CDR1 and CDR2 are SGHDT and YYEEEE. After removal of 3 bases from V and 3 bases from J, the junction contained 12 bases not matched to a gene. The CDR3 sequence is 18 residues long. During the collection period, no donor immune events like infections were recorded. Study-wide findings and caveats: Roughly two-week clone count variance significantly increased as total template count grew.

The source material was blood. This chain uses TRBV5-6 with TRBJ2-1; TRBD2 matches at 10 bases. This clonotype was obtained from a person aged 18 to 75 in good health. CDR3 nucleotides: TGTGCCAGCAGCTCACTGGCCCTAGCGGGAGTGCTCTACAATGAGCAGTTCTTC. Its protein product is CASSSLALAGVLYNEQFF.